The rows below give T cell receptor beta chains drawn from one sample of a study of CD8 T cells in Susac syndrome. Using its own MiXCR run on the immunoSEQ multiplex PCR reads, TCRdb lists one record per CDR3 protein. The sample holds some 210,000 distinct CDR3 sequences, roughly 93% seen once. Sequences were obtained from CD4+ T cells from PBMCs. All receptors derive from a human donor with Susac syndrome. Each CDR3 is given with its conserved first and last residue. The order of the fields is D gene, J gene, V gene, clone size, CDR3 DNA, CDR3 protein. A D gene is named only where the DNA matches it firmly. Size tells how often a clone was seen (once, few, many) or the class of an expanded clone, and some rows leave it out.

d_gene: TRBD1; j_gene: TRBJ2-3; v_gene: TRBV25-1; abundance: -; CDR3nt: TGTGCCAGTATGACAGGGACCTCAGATACGCAGTATTTT; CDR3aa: CASMTGTSDTQYF
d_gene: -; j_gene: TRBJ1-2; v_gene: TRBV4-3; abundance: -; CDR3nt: TGCGCCAGCAGCCAACAAGACGGAAACTATGGCTACACCTTC; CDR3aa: CASSQQDGNYGYTF
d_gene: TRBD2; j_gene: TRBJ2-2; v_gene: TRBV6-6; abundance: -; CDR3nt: TGTGCCAGCAGTCCCCGACCTAGCGGGGGCACCGGGGAGCTGTTTTTT; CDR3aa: CASSPRPSGGTGELFF
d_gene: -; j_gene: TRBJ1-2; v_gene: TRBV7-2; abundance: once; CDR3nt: TGTGCCAGCAGCTTAAGATCGGGGGTGGACTATGGCTACACCTTC; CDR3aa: CASSLRSGVDYGYTF
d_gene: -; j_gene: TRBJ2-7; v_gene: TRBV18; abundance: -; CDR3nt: TGTGCCAGCTCACCAGGCAGCCCACCCGACGAGCAGTACTTC; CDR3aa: CASSPGSPPDEQYF
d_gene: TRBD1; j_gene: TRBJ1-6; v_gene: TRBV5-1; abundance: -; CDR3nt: TGCGCCAGCAGCCCGGACAGGGCGATCAATTCACCCCTCCACTTT; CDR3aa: CASSPDRAINSPLHF
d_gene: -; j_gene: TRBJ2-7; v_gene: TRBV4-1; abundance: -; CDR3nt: TGCGCCAGCAGCCAAGATGCGTGGCAGGTTATCGGCTACGAGCAGTACTTC; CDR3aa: CASSQDAWQVIGYEQYF
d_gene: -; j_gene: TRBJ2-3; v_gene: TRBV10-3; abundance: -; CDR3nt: TGTGCCATCAGTGAGTCCGAGGGGACGGTCGGAGATACGCAGTATTTT; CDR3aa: CAISESEGTVGDTQYF
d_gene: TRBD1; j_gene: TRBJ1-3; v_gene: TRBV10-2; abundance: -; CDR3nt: TGCGCCAGCAGCGAGGGACAGGAGGCCTCTGGAAACACCATATATTTT; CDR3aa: CASSEGQEASGNTIYF
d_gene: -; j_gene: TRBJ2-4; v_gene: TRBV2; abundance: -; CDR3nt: TGTGCCAGCAGTGAGGGTTTAGCCAAAAACATTCAGTACTTC; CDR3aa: CASSEGLAKNIQYF
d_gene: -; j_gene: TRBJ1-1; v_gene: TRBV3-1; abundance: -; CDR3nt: TGTGCCAGCAGCCAAATCCTAGAAGGGCAAGCTTTCTTT; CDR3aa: CASSQILEGQAFF
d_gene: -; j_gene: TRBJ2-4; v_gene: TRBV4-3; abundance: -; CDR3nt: TGCGCCAGCAGCCAAGGGGGTCGGGAAAACATTCAGTACTTC; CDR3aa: CASSQGGRENIQYF
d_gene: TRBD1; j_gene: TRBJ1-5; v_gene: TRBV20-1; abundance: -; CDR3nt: TGCAGTGCGTGGACAGGGACAAGTGAAAGCAATCAGCCCCAGCATTTT; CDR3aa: CSAWTGTSESNQPQHF
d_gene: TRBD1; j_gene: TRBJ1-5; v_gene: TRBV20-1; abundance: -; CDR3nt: TGCAGTGCTCCCCGGGGACAGGGGGTTAGCAATCAGCCCCAGCATTTT; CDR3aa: CSAPRGQGVSNQPQHF
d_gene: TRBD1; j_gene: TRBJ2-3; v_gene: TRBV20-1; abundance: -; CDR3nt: TGCAGTGCTAGAGCGGTGGGACAGGGTAGCACAGATACGCAGTATTTT; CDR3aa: CSARAVGQGSTDTQYF
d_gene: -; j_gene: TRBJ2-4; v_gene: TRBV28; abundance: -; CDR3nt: TGTGCCAGCAGTTTATCCAGAGGGATGGACATTCAGTACTTC; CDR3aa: CASSLSRGMDIQYF
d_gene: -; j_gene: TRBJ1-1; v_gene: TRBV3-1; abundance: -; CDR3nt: TGTGCCAGCAGCCAGCTGGCTGAAGCTTTCTTT; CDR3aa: CASSQLAEAFF
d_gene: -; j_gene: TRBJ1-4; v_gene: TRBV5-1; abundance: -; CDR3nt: TGCGCCAGCAGCTTGACGGGGCCTACGGCTAATGAAAAACTGTTTTTT; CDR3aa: CASSLTGPTANEKLFF
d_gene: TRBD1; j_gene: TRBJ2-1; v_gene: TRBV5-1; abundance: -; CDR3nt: TGCGCCAGCAGCTCCCGGACAGGGGGCCACAATGAGCAGTTCTTC; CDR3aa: CASSSRTGGHNEQFF
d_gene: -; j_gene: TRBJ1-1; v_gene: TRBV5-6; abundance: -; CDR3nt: TGTGCCAGCAGCTTGGGTAGGACCACAAGGACTGAAGCTTTCTTT; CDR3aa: CASSLGRTTRTEAFF
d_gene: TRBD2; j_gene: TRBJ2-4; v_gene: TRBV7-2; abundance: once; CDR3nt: TGTGCCAGCAGCCCCCCCCTAGCGGGAAACATTCAGTACTTC; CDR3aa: CASSPPLAGNIQYF
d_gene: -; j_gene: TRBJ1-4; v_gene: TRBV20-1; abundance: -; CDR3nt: TGCAGTGCTGCCCGACTGAGGAACGTTGAAAAACTGTTTTTT; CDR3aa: CSAARLRNVEKLFF
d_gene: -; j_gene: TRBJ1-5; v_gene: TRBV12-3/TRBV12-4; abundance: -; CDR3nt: TGTGCCAGCAGTTCTAGGGGGCCCCAGCATTTT; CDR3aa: CASSSRGPQHF
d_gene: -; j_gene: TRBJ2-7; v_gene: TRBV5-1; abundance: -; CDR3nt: TGCGCCAGCAGCTTGGGGTCAGACTACGAGCAGTACTTC; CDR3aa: CASSLGSDYEQYF
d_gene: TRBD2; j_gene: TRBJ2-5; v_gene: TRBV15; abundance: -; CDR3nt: TGTGCCACCAGCAGAGATACTAGCGGGTTCGGTACCCAGTACTTC; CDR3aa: CATSRDTSGFGTQYF
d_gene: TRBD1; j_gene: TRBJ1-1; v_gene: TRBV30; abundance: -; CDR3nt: TGTGCCTGGAGGTCCCGGGACCCAGGGGGCACTGAAGCTTTCTTT; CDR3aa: CAWRSRDPGGTEAFF
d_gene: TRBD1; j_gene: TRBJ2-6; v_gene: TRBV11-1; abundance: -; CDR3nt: TGTGCCAGCAGCCCGACGGGACAGGGCGCGGAGGAGTCTGGGGCCAACGTCCTGACTTTC; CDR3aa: CASSPTGQGAEESGANVLTF
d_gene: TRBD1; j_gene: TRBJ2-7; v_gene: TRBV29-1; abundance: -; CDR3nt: TGCAGCGTGGCGACAGGGGTAGTGTACGAGCAGTACTTC; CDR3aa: CSVATGVVYEQYF
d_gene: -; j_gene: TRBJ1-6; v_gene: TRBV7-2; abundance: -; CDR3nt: TGTGCCAGCAGCTTGGGGGACGGGAGCTCCTATAATTCACCCCTCCACTTT; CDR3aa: CASSLGDGSSYNSPLHF
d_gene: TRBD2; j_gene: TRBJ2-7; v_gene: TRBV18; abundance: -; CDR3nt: TGTGCCAGCTCACCAATAAGGAGCGGGGGGTTCAACGAGCAGTACTTC; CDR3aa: CASSPIRSGGFNEQYF
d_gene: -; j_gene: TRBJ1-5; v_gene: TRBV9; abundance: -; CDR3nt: TGTGCCAGCAGCACGGACAGCTCCGTCGGGCAGCCCCAGCATTTT; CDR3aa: CASSTDSSVGQPQHF
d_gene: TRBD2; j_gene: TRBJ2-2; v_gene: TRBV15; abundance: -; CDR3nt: TGTGCCACCAGCACCCCACCACCTAGCGGGAGTTGGGGGGAGCTGTTTTTT; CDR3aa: CATSTPPPSGSWGELFF
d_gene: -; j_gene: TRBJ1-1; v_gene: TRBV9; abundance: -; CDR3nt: TGTGCCAGCAGCCCCCAGCCCCCTGAGACTGAAGCTTTCTTT; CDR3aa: CASSPQPPETEAFF
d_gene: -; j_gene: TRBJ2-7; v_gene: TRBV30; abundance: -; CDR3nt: TGTGCCTGGAGAGGAGAAGGATACGAGCAGTACTTC; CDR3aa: CAWRGEGYEQYF
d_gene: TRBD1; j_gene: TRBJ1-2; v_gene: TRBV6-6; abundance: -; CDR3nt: TGTGCCAGCAGTTACACGAGGGACAGCAACTATGGCTACACCTTC; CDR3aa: CASSYTRDSNYGYTF
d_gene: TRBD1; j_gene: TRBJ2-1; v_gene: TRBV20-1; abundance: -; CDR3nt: TGCAGTGCTAGACCTATACCGGACAGGGGAACGTACAATGAGCAGTTCTTC; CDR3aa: CSARPIPDRGTYNEQFF
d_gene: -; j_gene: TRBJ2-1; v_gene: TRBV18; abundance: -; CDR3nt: TGTGCCAGCTCACCACCGGGGGAGTTCCTCAATGAGCAGTTCTTC; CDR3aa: CASSPPGEFLNEQFF
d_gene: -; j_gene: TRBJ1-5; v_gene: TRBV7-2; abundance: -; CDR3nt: TGTGCCAGCAAGGGCCAGGGGAGGGATCAGCCCCAGCATTTT; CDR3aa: CASKGQGRDQPQHF
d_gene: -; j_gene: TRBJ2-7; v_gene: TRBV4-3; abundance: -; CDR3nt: TGCGCCAGCAGCCGATACAGGGATCCATCCTACGAGCAGTACTTC; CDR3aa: CASSRYRDPSYEQYF
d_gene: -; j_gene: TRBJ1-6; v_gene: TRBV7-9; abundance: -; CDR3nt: TGTGCCAGCAGCTTAGGCCAGCCGACTAATTCACCCCTCCACTTT; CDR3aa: CASSLGQPTNSPLHF
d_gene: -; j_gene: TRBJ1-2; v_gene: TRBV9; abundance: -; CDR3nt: TGTGCCAGCAGCGTAGGTGACGTTTGGGGTGGCTACACCTTC; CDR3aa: CASSVGDVWGGYTF
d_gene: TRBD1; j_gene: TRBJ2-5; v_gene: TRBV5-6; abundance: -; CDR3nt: TGTGCCAGCAGTTCAGGGGGCTTATGGGAGACCCAGTACTTC; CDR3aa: CASSSGGLWETQYF
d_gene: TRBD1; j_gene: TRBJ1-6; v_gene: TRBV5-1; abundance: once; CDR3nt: TGCGCCAGCAGCTTGAAGACAGGGGGGAATTCACCCCTCCACTTT; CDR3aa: CASSLKTGGNSPLHF
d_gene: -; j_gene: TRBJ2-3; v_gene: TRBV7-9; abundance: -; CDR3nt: TGTGCCAGCAGCAGGGACGGCCCTAGCACAGATACGCAGTATTTT; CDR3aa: CASSRDGPSTDTQYF
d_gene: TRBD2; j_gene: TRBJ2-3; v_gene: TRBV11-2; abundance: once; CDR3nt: TGTGCCAGCAGCCTAGGGATGCGGGGGAATGCAGATACGCAGTATTTT; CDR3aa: CASSLGMRGNADTQYF
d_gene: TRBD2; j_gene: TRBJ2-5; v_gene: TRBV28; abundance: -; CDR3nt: TGTGCCAGCAGTACCCAGACTAGCGGGGGCCCCCAAGAGACCCAGTACTTC; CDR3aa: CASSTQTSGGPQETQYF
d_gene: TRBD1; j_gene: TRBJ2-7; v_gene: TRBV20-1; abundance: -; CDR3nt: TGCAGTGCTAGGCGGACAGGGGAACTCTCCTACGAGCAGTACTTC; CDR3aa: CSARRTGELSYEQYF
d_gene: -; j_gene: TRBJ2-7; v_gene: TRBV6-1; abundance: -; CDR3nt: TGTGCCAGCAGTGAAGCGGGAAGACTGAGAAGCTCCTACGAGCAGTACTTC; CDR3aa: CASSEAGRLRSSYEQYF
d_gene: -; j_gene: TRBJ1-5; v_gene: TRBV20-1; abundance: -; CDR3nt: TGCAGTGCCAAGACAGGTGGAGATCAGCCCCAGCATTTT; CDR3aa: CSAKTGGDQPQHF
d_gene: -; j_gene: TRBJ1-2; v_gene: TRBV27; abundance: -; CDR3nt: TGTGCCAGCAGTCCGCTGGGGAGAGTCAACTATGGCTACACCTTC; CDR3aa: CASSPLGRVNYGYTF
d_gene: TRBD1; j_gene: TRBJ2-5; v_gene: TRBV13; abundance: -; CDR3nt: TGTGCCAGCAGCTACAGGGGGAGCGTGTACCAAGAGACCCAGTACTTC; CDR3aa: CASSYRGSVYQETQYF
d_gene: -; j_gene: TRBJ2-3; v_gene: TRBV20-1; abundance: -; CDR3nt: TGCAGTGGGAAAGGAAATACGCAGTATTTT; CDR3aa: CSGKGNTQYF
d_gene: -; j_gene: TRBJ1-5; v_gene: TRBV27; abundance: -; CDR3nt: TGTGCCAGCAGCCCTAGGCGGGTTGGCACTCAGCCCCAGCATTTT; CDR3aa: CASSPRRVGTQPQHF
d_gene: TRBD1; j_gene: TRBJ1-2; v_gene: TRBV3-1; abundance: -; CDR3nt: TGTGCCAGCAGCGACAGGGGCAGCTACACCTTC; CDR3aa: CASSDRGSYTF
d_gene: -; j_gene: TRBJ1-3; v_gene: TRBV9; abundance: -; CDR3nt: TGTGCCAGCAGCGTTGAGGGAAACACCATATATTTT; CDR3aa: CASSVEGNTIYF
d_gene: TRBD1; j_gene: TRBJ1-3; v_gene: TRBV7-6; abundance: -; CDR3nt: TGTGCCAGCAGCCAATCCGCGGATCGGGACAGGTCTTTT; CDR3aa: CASSQSADRDRSF
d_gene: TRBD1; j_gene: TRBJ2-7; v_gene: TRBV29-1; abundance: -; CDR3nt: TGCAGCGCCCGGACAGGACCGCCACCTTACGAGCAGTACTTC; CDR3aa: CSARTGPPPYEQYF
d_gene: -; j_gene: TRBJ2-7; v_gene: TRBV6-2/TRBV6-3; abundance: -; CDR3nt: TGTGCCAGCAGTTCCTCCCGCTACGAGCAGTACTTC; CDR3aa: CASSSSRYEQYF
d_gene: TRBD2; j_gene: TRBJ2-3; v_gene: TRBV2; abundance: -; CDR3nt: TGTGCCAGCATGGTTCCTAGCGGGGGCACAGATACGCAGTATTTT; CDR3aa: CASMVPSGGTDTQYF
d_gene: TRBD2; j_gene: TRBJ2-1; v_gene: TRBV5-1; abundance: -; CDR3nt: TGCGCCAGCAGCGACAGGACTAGCGGTGCTTTCAATGAGCAGTTCTTC; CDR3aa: CASSDRTSGAFNEQFF